This is a list of T cell receptor beta chains from one sample in a study of cytomegalovirus exposure and HLA in healthy donors. The method was immunoSEQ multiplex PCR; TCRdb's version includes in-frame clones alone and lacks a portion of them. Of nearly 110,000 clones detected, about 74% appear once; the ten largest clones hold 13% to 15%. Sequenced material: PBMCs. These receptors were obtained from a woman between 40 and 50 years old in good health and CMV-seropositive. Both conserved end residues are part of each CDR3. Each record gives: D gene, J gene, V gene, CDR3 length, clone size, CDR3 DNA, CDR3 protein. A D gene is named only where the DNA matches it firmly. Only some rows state a clone size, as once, few, many or a class for expanded clones.

D gene: .
J gene: TRBJ1-3
V gene: TRBV6-5
CDR3 length: 15
clone size: .
CDR3 DNA: TGTGCCAGCAGTTACGGCAGACTTTCTGGAAACACCATATATTTT
CDR3 protein: CASSYGRLSGNTIYF

D gene: TRBD1
J gene: TRBJ1-1
V gene: TRBV5-6
CDR3 length: 17
clone size: .
CDR3 DNA: TGTGCCAGCAGCTTGGGGGGCCCGACAGGGGGGTGGACTGAAGCTTTCTTT
CDR3 protein: CASSLGGPTGGWTEAFF

D gene: TRBD2
J gene: TRBJ2-1
V gene: TRBV5-4
CDR3 length: 14
clone size: .
CDR3 DNA: TGTGCCAGCAGCTTGGGACTAGCGGGGGTTACGCAGTTCTTC
CDR3 protein: CASSLGLAGVTQFF

D gene: TRBD2
J gene: TRBJ2-1
V gene: TRBV29-1
CDR3 length: 13
clone size: .
CDR3 DNA: TGCAGCGGCGGCGGGGGAGGGGTGAATGAGCAGTTCTTC
CDR3 protein: CSGGGGGVNEQFF

D gene: .
J gene: TRBJ1-2
V gene: TRBV7-9
CDR3 length: 17
clone size: .
CDR3 DNA: TGTGCCAGCAGCCCGGGGATGGGGGGTGGACGTAACTATGGCTACACCTTC
CDR3 protein: CASSPGMGGGRNYGYTF

D gene: TRBD1
J gene: TRBJ2-3
V gene: TRBV4-3
CDR3 length: 18
clone size: .
CDR3 DNA: TGCGCCAGCAGCCAAGATATCGTCAGGACAGGCCTCACAGATACGCAGTATTTT
CDR3 protein: CASSQDIVRTGLTDTQYF

D gene: TRBD1
J gene: TRBJ1-4
V gene: TRBV4-3
CDR3 length: 16
clone size: .
CDR3 DNA: TGCGCCAGCAGCCAAGACTCACAGGGGTGGGGAGAAAAACTGTTTTTT
CDR3 protein: CASSQDSQGWGEKLFF

D gene: .
J gene: TRBJ1-5
V gene: TRBV6-6
CDR3 length: 13
clone size: .
CDR3 DNA: TGTGCCAGCATGTACAGGAGCAATCAGCCCCAGCATTTT
CDR3 protein: CASMYRSNQPQHF

D gene: TRBD2
J gene: TRBJ2-2
V gene: TRBV4-3
CDR3 length: 17
clone size: .
CDR3 DNA: TGCGCCAGCAGCCAAGATGCCAGCGGGGGGAACACCGGGGAGCTGTTTTTT
CDR3 protein: CASSQDASGGNTGELFF

D gene: .
J gene: TRBJ1-2
V gene: TRBV19
CDR3 length: 11
clone size: .
CDR3 DNA: TGTGCCAGTACGGGAGTCTATGGCTACACCTTC
CDR3 protein: CASTGVYGYTF

D gene: .
J gene: TRBJ2-4
V gene: TRBV7-2
CDR3 length: 14
clone size: .
CDR3 DNA: TGTGCCAGCAGCTCTACCGGGATAAAAAACATTCAGTACTTC
CDR3 protein: CASSSTGIKNIQYF

D gene: .
J gene: TRBJ1-4
V gene: TRBV4-1
CDR3 length: 17
clone size: once
CDR3 DNA: TGCGCCAGCAGCAGCGGACGGCACTTTGCAACTAATGAAAAACTGTTTTTT
CDR3 protein: CASSSGRHFATNEKLFF

D gene: .
J gene: TRBJ1-2
V gene: TRBV5-4
CDR3 length: 15
clone size: .
CDR3 DNA: TGTGCCAGCAGCCGAGGAGGGACCCGGGACTATGGCTACACCTTC
CDR3 protein: CASSRGGTRDYGYTF

D gene: TRBD2
J gene: TRBJ2-1
V gene: TRBV5-1
CDR3 length: 16
clone size: .
CDR3 DNA: TGCGCCAGCAGCTTGGCCGTCGGGACTAGCGCGAATGAGCAGTTCTTC
CDR3 protein: CASSLAVGTSANEQFF

D gene: TRBD2
J gene: TRBJ2-5
V gene: TRBV6-5
CDR3 length: 16
clone size: .
CDR3 DNA: TGTGCCAGCAGTTACCCATCTAGCGGGGGGCAGGAGACCCAGTACTTC
CDR3 protein: CASSYPSSGGQETQYF

D gene: TRBD2
J gene: TRBJ2-2
V gene: TRBV7-9
CDR3 length: 15
clone size: .
CDR3 DNA: TGTGCCAGCAGCCGAGGACTAGCGGGCACCGGGGAGCTGTTTTTT
CDR3 protein: CASSRGLAGTGELFF

D gene: TRBD1
J gene: TRBJ2-7
V gene: TRBV30
CDR3 length: 15
clone size: .
CDR3 DNA: TGTGCCTGGAGTTCCCCCCCAACAGGGGCGATGGAGCAGTACTTC
CDR3 protein: CAWSSPPTGAMEQYF

D gene: TRBD1
J gene: TRBJ1-6
V gene: TRBV6-5
CDR3 length: 15
clone size: .
CDR3 DNA: TGTGCCAGCAGTTTGGGACAGGGGGCTTGGTCACCCCTCCACTTT
CDR3 protein: CASSLGQGAWSPLHF

D gene: TRBD1
J gene: TRBJ2-7
V gene: TRBV2
CDR3 length: 15
clone size: .
CDR3 DNA: TGTGCCAGCAGTGACCAGACAGGGATCTTCAACGAGCAGTACTTC
CDR3 protein: CASSDQTGIFNEQYF

D gene: .
J gene: TRBJ1-5
V gene: TRBV6-1
CDR3 length: 14
clone size: .
CDR3 DNA: TGTGCCAGCGCCGGGACACCAACCAATCAGCCCCAGCATTTT
CDR3 protein: CASAGTPTNQPQHF

D gene: TRBD2
J gene: TRBJ2-5
V gene: TRBV2
CDR3 length: 16
clone size: few
CDR3 DNA: TGTGCCAGCAGTGCGGGTAGCGGGGGGCCGAGGGAGACCCAGTACTTC
CDR3 protein: CASSAGSGGPRETQYF

D gene: TRBD1
J gene: TRBJ1-6
V gene: TRBV30
CDR3 length: 13
clone size: few
CDR3 DNA: TGTGCCTGGGGGGCAGGGGGTATGTCACCCCTCCACTTT
CDR3 protein: CAWGAGGMSPLHF

D gene: .
J gene: TRBJ1-1
V gene: TRBV7-9
CDR3 length: 15
clone size: .
CDR3 DNA: TGTGCCAGCAGCTTAGGAGGGAGAAGAAACACTGAAGCTTTCTTT
CDR3 protein: CASSLGGRRNTEAFF

D gene: TRBD1
J gene: TRBJ1-1
V gene: TRBV5-1
CDR3 length: 14
clone size: .
CDR3 DNA: TGCGCCAGCGCGGCCGGGACAGGGTACACTGAAGCTTTCTTT
CDR3 protein: CASAAGTGYTEAFF

D gene: TRBD2
J gene: TRBJ2-1
V gene: TRBV9
CDR3 length: 15
clone size: .
CDR3 DNA: TGTGCCAGCAGCGTAGCGGGGGGAACCTACAATGAGCAGTTCTTC
CDR3 protein: CASSVAGGTYNEQFF

D gene: .
J gene: TRBJ2-5
V gene: TRBV30
CDR3 length: 14
clone size: .
CDR3 DNA: TGTGCCTGGAGCAGGGGGGACTTCCAAGAGACCCAGTACTTC
CDR3 protein: CAWSRGDFQETQYF

D gene: TRBD1
J gene: TRBJ1-6
V gene: TRBV7-9
CDR3 length: 16
clone size: .
CDR3 DNA: TGTGCCAGCAGCTTTACCGGGACAGGGAAGAATTCACCCCTCCACTTT
CDR3 protein: CASSFTGTGKNSPLHF

D gene: .
J gene: TRBJ1-1
V gene: TRBV11-2
CDR3 length: 15
clone size: .
CDR3 DNA: TGTGCCAGCAGCTTAGTTCCAGGGCTTAACACTGAAGCTTTCTTT
CDR3 protein: CASSLVPGLNTEAFF

D gene: TRBD1
J gene: TRBJ2-1
V gene: TRBV7-2
CDR3 length: 16
clone size: .
CDR3 DNA: TGTGCCAGCAGCTCCAGCTCGTTAGGGACAGGGAATGAGCAGTTCTTC
CDR3 protein: CASSSSSLGTGNEQFF

D gene: TRBD1
J gene: TRBJ1-6
V gene: TRBV18
CDR3 length: 16
clone size: .
CDR3 DNA: TGTGCCAGCTCATCCACTTCCGGACAGGCGGGTTCACCCCTCCACTTT
CDR3 protein: CASSSTSGQAGSPLHF

D gene: .
J gene: TRBJ1-1
V gene: TRBV4-1
CDR3 length: 17
clone size: once
CDR3 DNA: TGCGCCAGCAGCCAAGAGTTTCCCTTTAGGGGAAACACTGAAGCTTTCTTT
CDR3 protein: CASSQEFPFRGNTEAFF

D gene: .
J gene: TRBJ1-1
V gene: TRBV30
CDR3 length: 19
clone size: .
CDR3 DNA: TGTGCCTGGAGCAGAACCCGGGACACGGCCCCGAGGAGAAACACTGAAGCTTTCTTT
CDR3 protein: CAWSRTRDTAPRRNTEAFF

D gene: .
J gene: TRBJ2-7
V gene: TRBV6-5
CDR3 length: 13
clone size: .
CDR3 DNA: TGTGCCAGCAGTTACTCACAGGGCGGCGAGCAGTACTTC
CDR3 protein: CASSYSQGGEQYF

D gene: .
J gene: TRBJ2-3
V gene: TRBV10-2
CDR3 length: 13
clone size: .
CDR3 DNA: TGCGCCAGCAGTACCCAGGGAACAGATACGCAGTATTTT
CDR3 protein: CASSTQGTDTQYF

D gene: .
J gene: TRBJ2-7
V gene: TRBV5-4
CDR3 length: 13
clone size: .
CDR3 DNA: TGTGCCAGCAGCTTGGCGGGATCCTACGAGCAGTACTTC
CDR3 protein: CASSLAGSYEQYF

D gene: TRBD1
J gene: TRBJ2-6
V gene: TRBV27
CDR3 length: 17
clone size: few
CDR3 DNA: TGTGCCAGCGGAGTCTGGACAGGGGGCGTGGGGGCCAACGTCCTGACTTTC
CDR3 protein: CASGVWTGGVGANVLTF

D gene: .
J gene: TRBJ1-2
V gene: TRBV4-1
CDR3 length: 14
clone size: .
CDR3 DNA: TGCGCCAGCAGCCCCCGGGGGGCAGGGTCGGGCTACACCTTC
CDR3 protein: CASSPRGAGSGYTF

D gene: .
J gene: TRBJ2-3
V gene: TRBV7-2
CDR3 length: 15
clone size: .
CDR3 DNA: TGTGCCAGCAGCTTTACGGGTGAGCGGACAGATACGCAGTATTTT
CDR3 protein: CASSFTGERTDTQYF

D gene: .
J gene: TRBJ1-1
V gene: TRBV30
CDR3 length: 14
clone size: .
CDR3 DNA: TGTGCCTGGAGTTCCCAGGGGCGGCCCACTGAAGCTTTCTTT
CDR3 protein: CAWSSQGRPTEAFF

D gene: .
J gene: TRBJ1-6
V gene: TRBV7-3
CDR3 length: 16
clone size: .
CDR3 DNA: TGTGCCAGCAGCTTAGAAGGGTACGGATCGTGGGGGGCCCTCCACTTT
CDR3 protein: CASSLEGYGSWGALHF